Listed below are T cell receptor beta chains from one sample, sequenced in a study of blood T cell repertoires in COVID-19. Assay used: immunoSEQ multiplex PCR; TCRdb lists only in-frame clones, some missing. The sample lists 50,000 or so clones; approximately 84% were seen once. The specimen sequenced was peripheral blood. These receptors all stem from a human donor in a cohort sampled during active COVID-19. CDR3s include the opening cysteine and the closing phenylalanine or tryptophan. The D gene is left open where the match is weak. For some rows the clone size is stated as once, few or many, or as a class when expanded; others skip it.

>-|TRBJ2-3|TRBV5-1|TRBD2
CASSSGGLAGADTQYF
TGCGCCAGCAGCTCAGGGGGACTAGCGGGAGCAGATACGCAGTATTTT
>-|TRBJ2-1|TRBV28|TRBD2
CASSRRSGGIYNEQFF
TGTGCCAGCAGCCGAAGGAGCGGGGGGATCTACAATGAGCAGTTCTTC
>-|TRBJ2-5|TRBV27|TRBD1
CASRRGQGVGETQYF
TGTGCCAGCAGGAGGGGACAGGGGGTAGGAGAGACCCAGTACTTC
>-|TRBJ2-7|TRBV11-3|-
CASSLVPRSYEQYF
TGTGCCAGCAGCTTAGTACCGCGGTCCTACGAGCAGTACTTC
>-|TRBJ1-2|TRBV6-5|-
CASSRDGPSGGGYTF
TGTGCCAGCAGTCGGGACGGACCTAGCGGGGGGGGCTACACCTTC
>once|TRBJ2-7|TRBV5-4|TRBD1
CASSLGQGAPYEQYF
TGTGCCAGCAGCTTGGGGCAGGGGGCCCCCTACGAGCAGTACTTC
>-|TRBJ2-5|TRBV5-1|-
CASSYDRSEETQYF
TGCGCCAGCAGCTATGACAGGAGCGAAGAGACCCAGTACTTC
>-|TRBJ2-5|TRBV2|TRBD1
CASSDPDRAETQYF
TGTGCCAGCAGTGACCCGGACAGGGCAGAGACCCAGTACTTC
>-|TRBJ1-1|TRBV18|-
CASSPSEGWANTEAFF
TGTGCCAGCTCACCTTCAGAGGGTTGGGCGAACACTGAAGCTTTCTTT
>-|TRBJ2-7|TRBV4-1|TRBD2
CASSHPGGGTYEQYF
TGCGCCAGCAGCCATCCGGGGGGGGGAACCTACGAGCAGTACTTC
>-|TRBJ2-1|TRBV24-1|TRBD2
CATSDSGLAGLPYNEQFF
TGTGCCACCAGTGATTCGGGGCTAGCGGGTTTACCCTACAATGAGCAGTTCTTC
>-|TRBJ2-5|TRBV6-5|TRBD1
CASSSGTGETQYF
TGTGCCAGCAGCTCTGGGACAGGGGAGACCCAGTACTTC
>-|TRBJ2-5|TRBV7-9|-
CASSPLAVETQYF
TGTGCCAGCAGTCCATTAGCAGTGGAGACCCAGTACTTC
>-|TRBJ1-4|TRBV28|-
CASTRGVKANEKLFF
TGTGCCAGCACCCGAGGTGTTAAGGCTAATGAAAAACTGTTTTTT
>-|TRBJ2-4|TRBV5-1|-
CASSGNSGVAKNIQYF
TGCGCCAGCAGCGGCAACTCAGGGGTAGCCAAAAACATTCAGTACTTC
>-|TRBJ1-1|TRBV11-3|-
CASSPRGMNTEAFF
TGTGCCAGCAGCCCCAGGGGAATGAACACTGAAGCTTTCTTT
>-|TRBJ1-6|TRBV11-1|-
CASRPRGPHYNSPLHF
TGTGCCAGCAGACCTCGCGGGCCCCACTATAATTCACCCCTCCACTTT
>-|TRBJ1-1|TRBV7-9|-
CASSSGTLARNTEAFF
TGTGCCAGCAGCTCCGGGACCCTAGCGAGGAACACTGAAGCTTTCTTT
>-|TRBJ2-7|TRBV5-1|TRBD1
CASSSGQGQLYEQYF
TGCGCCAGCAGCTCCGGACAGGGCCAACTCTACGAGCAGTACTTC
>-|TRBJ1-2|TRBV2|TRBD1
CASSEYRGETF
TGTGCCAGCAGTGAATACAGGGGGGAAACCTTC
>-|TRBJ1-3|TRBV28|TRBD1
CASSLTGAGNTIYF
TGTGCCAGCAGCCTGACAGGGGCTGGAAACACCATATATTTT
>few|TRBJ1-4|TRBV5-1|TRBD1
CASSSGQGEGEKLFF
TGCGCCAGCAGCTCGGGGCAGGGGGAAGGAGAAAAACTGTTTTTT
>-|TRBJ1-2|TRBV6-1|-
CASSELRAIYGYTF
TGTGCCAGCAGTGAATTGAGAGCGATCTATGGCTACACCTTC
>once|TRBJ1-2|TRBV6-5|-
CASSLPGGGGYTF
TGTGCCAGCAGTTTGCCCGGAGGTGGTGGCTACACCTTC
>-|TRBJ2-2|TRBV9|-
CASRTGFSNTGELFF
TGTGCCAGCAGGACAGGTTTCTCGAACACCGGGGAGCTGTTTTTT
>-|TRBJ2-7|TRBV5-1|-
CASSPLQTYEQYF
TGCGCCAGCAGCCCCCTACAGACCTACGAGCAGTACTTC
>-|TRBJ2-7|TRBV5-1|TRBD2
CASSVGLAVSYEQYF
TGCGCCAGCAGCGTGGGACTAGCGGTCTCCTACGAGCAGTACTTC
>-|TRBJ1-4|TRBV21-1|-
CASSIGTGFTNEKLFF
TGTGCCAGCAGCATCGGGACAGGGTTTACTAATGAAAAACTGTTTTTT
>-|TRBJ2-7|TRBV7-9|TRBD1
CASSMDRGPGEQYF
TGTGCCAGCAGCATGGACAGGGGACCTGGCGAGCAGTACTTC
>-|TRBJ1-5|TRBV30|-
CAWSKGDQPQHF
TGTGCCTGGAGTAAGGGAGATCAGCCCCAGCATTTT
>-|TRBJ2-3|TRBV5-4|TRBD1
CASSPRDRNTDTQYF
TGTGCCAGCAGCCCCCGGGACAGGAACACAGATACGCAGTATTTT
>-|TRBJ1-4|TRBV6-5|-
CASSFQDRLTNEKLFF
TGTGCCAGCAGTTTTCAGGATAGATTGACTAATGAAAAACTGTTTTTT
>once|TRBJ1-6|TRBV13|TRBD1
CASSLVRQGAPNSPLHF
TGTGCCAGCAGCTTAGTGCGACAGGGGGCTCCAAATTCACCCCTCCACTTT
>-|TRBJ1-4|TRBV18|-
CASSPPSRSNEKLFF
TGTGCCAGCTCACCACCCTCACGGTCTAATGAAAAACTGTTTTTT
>-|TRBJ2-5|TRBV5-4|-
CASSLGTAQETQYF
TGTGCCAGCAGCTTGGGGACAGCCCAAGAGACCCAGTACTTC
>-|TRBJ2-5|TRBV27|-
CASSDNSAGGETQYF
TGTGCCAGCAGTGACAACTCTGCGGGTGGAGAGACCCAGTACTTC
>-|TRBJ2-2|TRBV24-1|TRBD1
CATSDEGAGNTGELFF
TGTGCCACCAGTGATGAGGGGGCGGGGAACACCGGGGAGCTGTTTTTT
>-|TRBJ2-7|TRBV29-1|TRBD1
CSVGTGGGEQYF
TGCAGCGTTGGTACAGGGGGCGGCGAGCAGTACTTC
>-|TRBJ2-2|TRBV5-4|TRBD1
CASSSGTGNTGELFF
TGTGCCAGCAGCTCCGGGACAGGGAACACCGGGGAGCTGTTTTTT
>-|TRBJ2-6|TRBV19|-
CASSTTGVSGANVLTF
TGTGCCAGTAGTACGACAGGAGTCTCTGGGGCCAACGTCCTGACTTTC
>-|TRBJ1-3|TRBV5-1|-
CASSRSGFSGNTIYF
TGCGCCAGCAGCCGGTCGGGGTTCTCTGGAAACACCATATATTTT
>once|TRBJ1-1|TRBV7-9|-
CASSYREGTEAFF
TGTGCCAGCAGCTACAGGGAGGGGACTGAAGCTTTCTTT
>-|TRBJ2-2|TRBV24-1|TRBD1
CATSEYWTGGHTGELFF
TGTGCCACCAGTGAATACTGGACAGGGGGACACACCGGGGAGCTGTTTTTT
>-|TRBJ2-7|TRBV7-6|-
CASSLGQMYEQYF
TGTGCCAGCAGCTTAGGTCAAATGTACGAGCAGTACTTC
>-|TRBJ1-2|TRBV19|TRBD1
CASSQSATGGDVGGYTF
TGTGCCAGTAGTCAATCCGCGACAGGGGGCGATGTCGGTGGCTACACCTTC